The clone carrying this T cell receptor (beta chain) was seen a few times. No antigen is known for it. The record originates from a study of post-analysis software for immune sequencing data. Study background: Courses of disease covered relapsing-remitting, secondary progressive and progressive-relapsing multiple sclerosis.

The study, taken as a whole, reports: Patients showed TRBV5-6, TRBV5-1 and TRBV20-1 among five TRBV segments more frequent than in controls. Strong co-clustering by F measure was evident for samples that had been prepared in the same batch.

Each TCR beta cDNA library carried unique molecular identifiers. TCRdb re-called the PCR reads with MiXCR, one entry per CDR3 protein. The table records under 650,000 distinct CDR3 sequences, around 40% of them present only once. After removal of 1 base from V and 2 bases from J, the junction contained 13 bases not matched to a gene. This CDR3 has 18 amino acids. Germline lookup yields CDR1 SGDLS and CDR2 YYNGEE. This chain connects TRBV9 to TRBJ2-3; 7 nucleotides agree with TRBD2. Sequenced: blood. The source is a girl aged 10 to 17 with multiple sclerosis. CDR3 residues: CASSVYPRRGVNTDTQYF. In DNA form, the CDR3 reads TGTGCCAGCAGCGTATACCCCCGCCGGGGGGTTAACACAGATACGCAGTATTTT.